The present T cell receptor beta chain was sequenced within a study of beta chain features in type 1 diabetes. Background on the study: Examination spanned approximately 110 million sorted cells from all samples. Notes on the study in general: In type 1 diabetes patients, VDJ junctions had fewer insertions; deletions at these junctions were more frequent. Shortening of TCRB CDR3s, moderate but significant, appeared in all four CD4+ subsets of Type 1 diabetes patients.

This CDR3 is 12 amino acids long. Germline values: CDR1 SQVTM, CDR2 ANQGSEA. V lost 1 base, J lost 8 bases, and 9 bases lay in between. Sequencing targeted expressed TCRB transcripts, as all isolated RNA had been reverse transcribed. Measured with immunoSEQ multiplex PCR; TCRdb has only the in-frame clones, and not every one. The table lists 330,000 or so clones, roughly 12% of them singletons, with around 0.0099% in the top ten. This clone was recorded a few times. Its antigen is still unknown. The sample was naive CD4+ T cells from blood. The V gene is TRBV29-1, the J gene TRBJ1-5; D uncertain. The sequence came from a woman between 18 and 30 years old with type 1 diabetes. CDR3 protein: CSVEVAGEPQHF. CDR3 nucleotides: TGCAGCGTTGAAGTGGCTGGAGAGCCCCAGCATTTT.